Listed here are 21 T cell receptor beta chains from one sample, sequenced in a study of cytomegalovirus exposure and HLA in healthy donors. 60 Vbeta and 13 Jbeta primers were used in PCR. Data came from immunoSEQ multiplex PCR; TCRdb stores just in-frame clones and leaves some out. Listed are 60,000 to 65,000 clones; more than 5% falls within the top ten. Sequences were obtained from PBMCs. Receptors were obtained from a young man in good health and CMV-seropositive.

This chain links TRBV7-9 with TRBJ2-6, with a weak D call TRBD1 (6 bases). Trimming shortened V by 6 bases and J by 2 bases, and 8 bases separated the two germline ends. This CDR3 is 14 amino acids long. Germline values: CDR1 SEHNR, CDR2 FQNEAQ (reference sequence). CDR3 coding DNA: TGTGCCAGCAGACCAGGGGCTGGGGCCAACGTCCTGACTTTC. Translating it yields CASRPGAGANVLTF.

The J gene is TRBJ2-7, the V gene TRBV2; perhaps TRBD2 as D (6 bases). The V end lost 1 base, the J end lost 2 bases, and 12 bases lay between the germline ends. The CDR3 has 15 amino acids. From germline, CDR1 is SNHLY and CDR2 FYNNEI. CDR3 residues: CASSEEAGTTYEQYF. The DNA for the CDR3 is TGTGCCAGCAGTGAAGAAGCGGGTACTACCTACGAGCAGTACTTC.

The chain joins TRBV28 to TRBJ1-2, with 12 bases lining up with TRBD1. CDR3 length: 16 amino acids. Per germline, CDR1 MDHEN and CDR2 SYDVKM. Trimming cost V 5 bases and J 4 bases; bases outside gene matches: 8. The CDR3 nucleotides are TGTGCCAGCAGTGCCGGGACAGGGGGCTCCCTCTATGGCTACACCTTC. It encodes CASSAGTGGSLYGYTF.

Turning to this clone: This CDR3 is also generated by other DNA sequences in the sample. For the CDR3, the DNA is TGTGCCAGCCCGTGTAGGTGGCTAGCGGGAGGGGGTAGCACAGATACGCAGTATTTT. Encoded protein: CASPCRWLAGGGSTDTQYF. The chain is built from TRBV7-3 and TRBJ2-3; 12 bases align to TRBD2. CDR1 and CDR2 (germline): SGHTA, FQGTGA. The CDR3 has 19 residues. Unmatched junction bases numbered 15, after V lost 8 bases and J lost 0 bases.

V and J are TRBV5-6 and TRBJ1-2, with D perhaps matching TRBD1 (5 bases). Trimming cost V 4 bases and J 4 bases, with 14 bases left between them. The CDR3 spans 14 residues. CDR1 and CDR2 (germline): SGHDT, YYEEEE. For the CDR3, the DNA is TGTGCCAGCAGCAGCACGGGGGACGGCTATGGCTACACCTTC. It yields the protein CASSSTGDGYGYTF.

The rearrangement joins TRBV11-2 to TRBJ2-7; TRBD2 matches 8 bases. This CDR3 has 15 residues. V lost 4 bases, J lost 4 bases, and 9 bases stayed unmatched. Looked up from germline, CDR1 is SGHAT and CDR2 is FQNNGV. In DNA, the CDR3 is TGTGCCAGCAGCTCATTAGCGGGGAACCCTTACGAGCAGTACTTC. As protein: CASSSLAGNPYEQYF.

The chain couples TRBV18 to TRBJ2-7, with D possibly being TRBD2 (7 bases). CDR3 length: 14 residues. Per the germline V gene, CDR1 is KGHSH and CDR2 is LQKENI. V gave up 3 bases and J gave up 3 bases, with 12 bases separating them. In DNA, the CDR3 is TGTGCCAGCTCACCGAGGGAGGGGGACTACGAGCAGTACTTC. It encodes CASSPREGDYEQYF.

The genes are TRBV7-9 and TRBJ1-2; D possibly corresponds to TRBD1 (5 bases). CDR1 SEHNR and CDR2 FQNEAQ come from the germline V gene (reference sequence). Deletions cut 1 base from V and 8 bases from J, with 11 bases between. The CDR3 contains 13 residues. Written as DNA, the CDR3 is TGTGCCAGCAGCTTAGAACAGGCCCCCGGCTACACCTTC. It codes for CASSLEQAPGYTF.

V is TRBV10-3 and J is TRBJ1-2; D is perhaps TRBD1 (5 bases). With 4 bases removed from V and 0 bases from J, the gap between germline ends came to 18 bases. CDR3 length: 17 residues. Germline V gene lookup returns CDR1 ENHRY and CDR2 SYGVKD. CDR3 in amino acids: CAISGLGLRKANYGYTF. The CDR3 DNA reads as TGTGCCATCAGTGGTTTGGGGCTAAGAAAGGCTAACTATGGCTACACCTTC.

The chain carries TRBV7-9 and TRBJ2-7; a weak D match, TRBD2 (5 bases). The germline V gene has CDR1 SEHNR and CDR2 FQNEAQ (reference sequence). Trimming took 5 bases from V and 2 from J, leaving 19 bases between them. The CDR3 spans 16 residues. The CDR3 here is CASSGGRETLTYEQYF. CDR3 nucleotides: TGTGCCAGCAGCGGAGGCCGGGAAACGCTAACCTACGAGCAGTACTTC.

V usage is TRBV29-1 and J usage is TRBJ2-1, with 11 bases matching TRBD2. Germline V gene lookup returns CDR1 SQVTM and CDR2 ANQGSEA. The CDR3 sequence is 14 residues long. V gave up 1 base and J gave up 12 bases; unmatched junction bases: 8. In DNA, the CDR3 is TGCAGCGTTGAAGCCCGACTAGCGGGGACCGTGCAGTTCTTC. Amino acid sequence: CSVEARLAGTVQFF.

J is TRBJ2-7 and V is TRBV5-6; D ambiguous. From germline, CDR1 is SGHDT and CDR2 YYEEEE. Trimming took 1 base from V and 5 from J, leaving 10 bases between them. There are 13 residues in the CDR3. The CDR3 spells CASSLTVGDEQYF. CDR3 coding DNA: TGTGCCAGCAGCTTGACCGTCGGAGACGAGCAGTACTTC.

The chain joins TRBV6-1 to TRBJ1-1, with 7 bases matching TRBD1. This CDR3 has 12 amino acids. Germline V CDR1 and CDR2: MNHNS, SASEGT. Germline trimming cut 7 bases from V and 7 bases from J; bases unmatched to any gene: 6. The CDR3 here is CASKRGQGEAFF. CDR3 bases: TGTGCCAGCAAAAGGGGGCAAGGTGAAGCTTTCTTT.

The chain has TRBV4-2 and TRBJ1-2; D is undetermined. This CDR3 region has 15 residues. The V gene's germline CDR1 is LGHNA and CDR2 YNFKEQ. Trimming shortened V by 1 base and J by 7 bases, and 16 bases separated the two germline ends. CDR3 nucleotide sequence: TGTGCCAGCAGCCAAGTGGAAGAGGGCTTCGGTGGCTACACCTTC. Amino acid sequence: CASSQVEEGFGGYTF.

V gene TRBV20-1 combines with J gene TRBJ1-5; the D gene is possibly TRBD1 (5 bases). V lost 6 bases to trimming and J lost 11 bases, with 11 bases between them. The CDR3 totals 10 residues. The germline V gene has CDR1 DFQATT and CDR2 SNEGSKA (reference sequence). CDR3 region: CSAGTEAQHF. The CDR3 bases are TGCAGTGCCGGGACTGAAGCCCAGCATTTT.

CDR3 in amino acids: CASSLGGWDSSLSYEQYF. DNA for the CDR3: TGTGCCAGCAGCTTAGGCGGGTGGGACTCGTCCCTCTCCTACGAGCAGTACTTC. The V gene is TRBV7-2, the J gene TRBJ2-7; D perhaps matches TRBD2 (6 bases). V lost 1 base and J lost 0, with 19 bases in between. From germline, CDR1 is SGHTA and CDR2 FQGNSA. This CDR3 is built from 18 residues.

The chain employs TRBV15 and TRBJ2-1, with a tentative D call TRBD2 (6 bases). CDR1 is LNHNV, CDR2 YYDKDF, per germline (reference sequence). The V end lost 3 bases, the J end lost 3 bases, and 15 bases lay between the germline ends. The CDR3 is 16 amino acids. The CDR3 loop reads CATSRTGGVLYNEQFF. The CDR3 bases are TGTGCCACCAGCAGGACCGGAGGGGTTCTCTACAATGAGCAGTTCTTC. Together with reference TRBV15 and TRBJ2-1, the CDR3 gives the full variable domain: DAMVIQNPRYQVTQFGKPVTLSCSQTLNHNVMYWYQQKSSQAPKLLFHYYDKDFNNEADTPDNFQSRRPNTSFCFLDIRSPGLGDTAMYLCATSRTGGVLYNEQFFGPGTRLTVL.

This chain joins TRBV4-1 and TRBJ1-4; D perhaps matches TRBD1 (5 bases). The CDR3 extends over 15 amino acids. Trimming took off 3 bases at V and 4 bases at J, with 12 bases between the two ends. Germline V gives CDR1 MGHRA, CDR2 YSYEKL. The CDR3 nucleotides are TGCGCCAGCAGCCAGTCCTCGGGGGGTAATGAAAAACTGTTTTTT. Translating it yields CASSQSSGGNEKLFF.

V usage is TRBV7-9 and J usage is TRBJ1-4; a possible D gene is TRBD1 (6 bases). Trimming stripped 1 base from V and 7 bases from J, with 10 bases between. The CDR3 loop spans 14 amino acids. The germline V gene has CDR1 SEHNR and CDR2 FQNEAQ (reference sequence). The CDR3 is CASSLDRAGEKLFF. The CDR3 coding sequence is TGTGCCAGCAGCTTAGACAGGGCGGGTGAAAAACTGTTTTTT.

The DNA of the CDR3 is TGTGCCAGCAGCTCCCCTACGTGGCAAGAGACCCAGTACTTC. Translated, it gives CASSSPTWQETQYF. The chain links TRBV11-2 to TRBJ2-5; no clear D. V was pared by 4 bases and J by 2 bases, with 11 bases between. The germline gives CDR1 SGHAT, CDR2 FQNNGV. There are 14 residues in the CDR3.

V usage is TRBV30 and J usage is TRBJ2-1, with 10 nucleotides matching TRBD2. There are 15 residues in the CDR3. J lost 4 bases, V lost 8 bases, and 11 bases had no gene match. The germline CDR1 and CDR2 sequences are GTSNPN and SVGIG (reference sequence). The CDR3 sequence is CAGYPSGGGYNEQFF. The CDR3 coding sequence is TGTGCCGGATACCCTAGCGGGGGTGGTTACAATGAGCAGTTCTTC.